These 11 T cell receptor beta chains originate from one sample sequenced in a study of T-cell memory formation after mild COVID-19. Each CDR3 protein is one row after TCRdb ran MiXCR on the 5' RACE reads. The sample includes around 250,000 distinct CDR3 sequences, 7.5% to 10% of them seen just once. Sequences were obtained from PBMCs or a T cell subset sorted from them (not recorded which). Receptor source: a young man who had mild COVID-19 (a few samples of this study predate the infection). Cell type and time point are not known.

This clonotype was observed a few times. J is TRBJ1-2 and V is TRBV19; TRBD1 aligns across 8 bases. J was trimmed by 5 bases and V by 6 bases; bases with no gene match: 5. The CDR3 covers 13 residues. Germline loops: CDR1 LNHDA, CDR2 SQIVND (reference sequence). The CDR3 region is CASRRTGWYGYTF. The CDR3 DNA reads as TGTGCCAGTAGGAGGACAGGGTGGTATGGCTACACCTTC.

This clonotype was picked up a small number of times. This rearrangement joins TRBV27 to TRBJ2-7; D is possibly TRBD1 or TRBD2 (5 bases each). The CDR3 has 14 amino acids. CDR1 MNHEY and CDR2 SMNVEV come from the germline V gene (reference sequence). With 3 bases removed from V and 2 bases from J, the gap between germline ends came to 11 bases. CDR3 coding DNA: TGTGCCAGCAGTTTCCTGGGGGAAACCTACGAGCAGTACGTC. Residues: CASSFLGETYEQYV.

This clonotype came up many times. V usage is TRBV15 and J usage is TRBJ2-1; maybe TRBD2 (5 bases). Trimming shortened V by 1 base and J by 5 bases, and 12 bases separated the two germline ends. This CDR3 contains 15 residues. Looked up from germline, CDR1 is LNHNV and CDR2 is YYDKDF (reference sequence). As DNA, the CDR3 is TGTGCCACCAGCAGAGTGGGAGTGGGCCACAATGAGCAGTTCTTC. It is translated as CATSRVGVGHNEQFF.

Many counts were recorded for this clonotype. The rearrangement links TRBV5-1 to TRBJ2-3; 8 bases line up with TRBD2. CDR3 length: 16 amino acids. Germline V gene lookup returns CDR1 SGHRS and CDR2 YFSETQ. The V and J ends lost 0 bases and 4 bases, in that order; junction bases with no gene match: 7. CDR3 nucleotides: TGCGCCAGCAGCTTGGGAAGTTCGGGGGGGCCAGATACGCAGTATTTT. It specifies CASSLGSSGGPDTQYF.

V and J are TRBV20-1 and TRBJ1-3; no clear D gene. Germline V lookup: CDR1 DFQATT, CDR2 SNEGSKA (reference sequence). There are 15 residues in the CDR3. V lost 2 bases, J lost 4 bases, and 15 bases lay in between. CDR3 sequence: CSARKALGYGNTIYF. The DNA for the CDR3 is TGCAGTGCTAGAAAGGCGTTGGGATACGGAAACACCATATATTTT.

This clonotype was counted many times. The chain carries TRBV5-4 and TRBJ2-7; perhaps TRBD1 as D (6 bases). Germline V gene lookup returns CDR1 SGHNT and CDR2 YYREEE (reference sequence). The CDR3 runs 14 residues. V lost 4 bases to trimming and J lost 3 bases, with 14 bases between them. The CDR3 protein is CASSLGLQGYEQYF. In nucleotides, the CDR3 is TGTGCCAGCAGCCTGGGCCTACAGGGCTACGAGCAGTACTTC.

The gene calls are TRBV6-1 and TRBJ1-5; perhaps TRBD1 as D (5 bases). This CDR3 comprises 14 residues. The germline CDR1 and CDR2 sequences are MNHNS and SASEGT. Trimming left V 3 bases short and J 3 bases short, with 9 bases between. CDR3 protein: CASSDGGANQPQHF. In DNA, the CDR3 is TGTGCCAGCAGTGACGGCGGGGCCAATCAGCCCCAGCATTTT.

The table lists this clonotype with many counts. The genes are TRBV7-6 and TRBJ2-1; 9 bases line up with TRBD2. The CDR3 loop spans 16 amino acids. After removal of 3 bases from V and 4 bases from J, the junction contained 7 bases not matched to a gene. Germline V lookup: CDR1 SGHVS, CDR2 FNYEAQ. The CDR3 spells CASSFGGGARYNEQFF. The DNA of the CDR3 is TGTGCCAGCAGCTTTGGCGGGGGGGCGAGGTACAATGAGCAGTTCTTC.

This clonotype has just a few counts. This sequence joins TRBV6-6 and TRBJ1-5, with TRBD1 matching 9 bases. V lost 7 bases and J lost 3; bases outside the gene matches: 7. The CDR3 sequence is 15 residues long. The germline V gene encodes CDR1 MNHNY and CDR2 SVGAGI (reference sequence). CDR3 region: CASTTGQGNNQPQHF. In DNA, the CDR3 is TGTGCCAGCACCACGGGACAGGGTAACAATCAGCCCCAGCATTTT.

The chain links TRBV20-1 to TRBJ1-1, with D possibly matching TRBD1 (6 bases). This CDR3 is built from 16 residues. Trimming pared 0 bases from V and 4 bases from J, leaving 18 bases between. From germline, CDR1 is DFQATT and CDR2 SNEGSKA (reference sequence). The CDR3 nucleotides are TGCAGTGCTAGAGACCGCCTGACAGGAGGGAGCACTGAAGCTTTCTTT. Translating gives CSARDRLTGGSTEAFF.

There are a few counts of this clonotype. The chain employs TRBV20-1 and TRBJ1-2, with D unclear. Germline assignment: CDR1 DFQATT and CDR2 SNEGSKA (reference sequence). The V end was cut by 5 bases, the J end by 5 bases, with 6 bases between. This CDR3 spans 10 amino acids. The CDR3 loop reads CSAWEYGYTF. The CDR3 region has the DNA TGCAGTGCTTGGGAATATGGCTACACCTTC.